Described below is a single T cell receptor beta chain sequence and its context. The investigators sampled blood at baseline, at cycle 4 day 1, and at cycle 7 day 1. Sequenced by immunoSEQ multiplex PCR; TCRdb stores in-frame clones only, minus some. Among fewer than 6,000 clones listed, approximately 59% were seen once. The data were taken from a study of OX40 agonist ivuxolimab in advanced cancers. Study-wide context: The study gave patients intravenous ivuxolimab at 0.01 to 10 mg/kg every 2 weeks. Among those enrolled, mean age was 60 years (range 23 to 79) and about 81% were male. Partial responses were observed in three patients, of whom one had hepatocellular carcinoma and two had cutaneous melanoma.

Between the trimmed V and J ends, which lost 0 bases and 1 base, there was a span of 18 bases. There are 18 residues in the CDR3. Germline lookup yields CDR1 SGHNT and CDR2 YENEEA. The sample in question was CD4+ or CD8+ T cells sorted from blood, obtained in a trial of the OX40 agonist ivuxolimab. The clonotype originates from an adult with an advanced solid tumor such as melanoma, head and neck, liver or kidney cancer. This chain joins TRBV11-3 and TRBJ1-1; D is perhaps TRBD1 (5 bases). The DNA of the CDR3 is TGTGCCAGCAGCTTAGATGGGGGGTCGAGGGCACCGAACACTGAAGCTTTCTTT. Protein product: CASSLDGGSRAPNTEAFF.